The source of this T cell receptor (beta chain) is a study of monozygotic twins with inflammatory bowel disease. Findings of the study overall: Immunosuppressive treatments were not uniform, and this may have added variability to patient repertoires.

There are 16 residues in the CDR3. The germline V gene has CDR1 SGHVS and CDR2 FQNEAQ. TCRdb reworked the 5' RACE reads into one entry per CDR3 protein, no DNA. The record lists approximately 400,000 distinct CDR3 sequences, of which the ten most abundant hold around 2.6%. Of note for this clonotype: Its antigen is not identified.

Material for sequencing was blood. The J gene is TRBJ2-3, the V gene TRBV7-8; as DNA is missing, the TRBD2 call by TCRdb cannot be tested. The origin of this receptor is a human donor with ulcerative colitis or Crohn's disease, or a healthy co-twin of an affected twin (not recorded which). The chain's CDR3 is CASSLAPLAGGDTQYF.